Below, 28 T cell receptor beta chains from the same sample are listed, as sequenced in a study of blood T cell repertoires in COVID-19. TCRdb's table, derived via immunoSEQ multiplex PCR, lists solely in-frame clones and lacks some. Here the sample spans 130,000 to 150,000 clones, around four fifths being singletons. Specimen: peripheral blood. All receptors derive from a human donor in a cohort sampled during active COVID-19.

V and J are TRBV6-5 and TRBJ1-2; the match to TRBD1 covers 9 bases. With 6 bases clipped from V and 2 bases from J, the junction kept 4 bases outside the gene matches. The germline gives CDR1 MNHEY, CDR2 SVGAGI. CDR3 length: 14 amino acids. As DNA, the CDR3 is TGTGCCAGCAGCCGGACAGGGGCCAACTATGGCTACACCTTC. Translating it yields CASSRTGANYGYTF.

The V and J genes are TRBV6-5 and TRBJ1-6; 10 bases line up with TRBD1. Trimming took 4 bases from V and 10 from J; bases not matched to a gene: 7. Germline V gene lookup returns CDR1 MNHEY and CDR2 SVGAGI. The CDR3 is 15 residues long. The CDR3 nucleotides are TGTGCCAGCAGTTTCCGACAGGGGGCCGGATCACCCCTCCACTTT. Encoded protein: CASSFRQGAGSPLHF.

The CDR3 region has the DNA TGTGCCAGTAGTGTGGACAGGGGAAACACCATATATTTT. This sequence encodes CASSVDRGNTIYF. This sequence joins TRBV19 and TRBJ1-3; 7 bases align to TRBD1. V was pared by 5 bases and J by 4 bases, with 2 bases of the junction left unmatched. In germline, CDR1 is LNHDA, CDR2 SQIVND (reference sequence). The CDR3 loop spans 13 amino acids.

The chain joins TRBV2 to TRBJ2-5; D is possibly TRBD2 (6 bases). Trimming removed 8 bases at V and 5 bases at J, with 15 bases between. The germline gives CDR1 SNHLY, CDR2 FYNNEI. This CDR3 is 13 amino acids long. DNA of the CDR3: TGTGCCAGCCGGGACGGGGGTGACGAGACCCAGTACTTC. Amino acid sequence: CASRDGGDETQYF.

V is TRBV5-1 and J is TRBJ1-1, with 7 bases fitting TRBD1. The junction had 4 bases not matched to a gene; V was cut back by 1 base and J by 1 base. The CDR3 runs to 15 residues. Looked up from germline, CDR1 is SGHRS and CDR2 is YFSETQ. CDR3 in DNA: TGCGCCAGCAGCTTGACGAGGACAGGGAACACTGAAGCTTTCTTT. Encoded protein: CASSLTRTGNTEAFF.

This chain connects TRBV7-8 to TRBJ2-7; D may be TRBD1 (6 bases). The germline gives CDR1 SGHVS, CDR2 FQNEAQ. Between the trimmed V and J ends, which lost 2 bases and 6 bases, there was a span of 8 bases. This CDR3 has 12 residues. CDR3 sequence reads: CASSLTGPEQYF. DNA of the CDR3: TGTGCCAGCAGCTTAACAGGGCCCGAGCAGTACTTC.

The gene calls are TRBV15 and TRBJ2-3; tentative D call: TRBD2 (5 bases). The CDR3 length is 13 residues. The germline CDR1 and CDR2 sequences are LNHNV and YYDKDF (reference sequence). The V and J ends lost 1 base and 6 bases respectively, with 8 bases between them. CDR3 DNA sequence: TGTGCCACCAGCAGAGTACCGGGGGATACGCAGTATTTT. Translated, it gives CATSRVPGDTQYF.

The V gene is TRBV2, the J gene TRBJ1-2; 7 nucleotides align to TRBD1. The CDR3 extends over 13 amino acids. V shed 6 bases, J shed 4 bases, and the junction held 5 bases outside the gene matches. Germline CDR1 is SNHLY and CDR2 is FYNNEI. The DNA for the CDR3 is TGTGCCAGCAGGGGGGGACAGTTCTATGGCTACACCTTC. Its protein product is CASRGGQFYGYTF.

The chain uses TRBV19 and TRBJ2-1, with D perhaps TRBD2 (8 bases). The CDR3 is made up of 18 amino acids. CDR1 is LNHDA and CDR2 is SQIVND in the germline V gene (reference sequence). V shed 5 bases and J shed 7 bases, with 27 bases lying between them. The CDR3 DNA follows: TGTGCCAGTAGTCCGTTAGTACAGGGGCGGGGGGTCTGGAATGAGCAGTTCTTC. Amino acids: CASSPLVQGRGVWNEQFF.

V is TRBV19 and J is TRBJ2-7; weak D call: TRBD1 (6 bases). V lost 3 bases to trimming and J lost 2 bases, with 20 bases between them. CDR1 LNHDA and CDR2 SQIVND come from the germline V gene (reference sequence). The CDR3 has 17 amino acids. The DNA of the CDR3 is TGTGCCAGTAGTATTCTCCCCGAGCAGGGGACCACCTACGAGCAGTACTTC. Its translation is CASSILPEQGTTYEQYF.

The V gene is TRBV28, the J gene TRBJ2-5; no clear D. CDR1 is MDHEN and CDR2 is SYDVKM in the germline V gene. Trimming took 4 bases from V and 1 from J, leaving 10 bases between them. This CDR3 has 14 amino acids. CDR3 residues: CASSSLEVQETQYF. The CDR3 bases are TGTGCCAGCAGTTCCTTAGAGGTCCAAGAGACCCAGTACTTC.

This sequence joins TRBV19 and TRBJ2-3; 10 positions match TRBD1. V was clipped by 5 bases and J by 3 bases; unmatched bases: 5. This CDR3 has 15 residues. Germline CDR1 is LNHDA and CDR2 is SQIVND (reference sequence). The CDR3 region is CASSPGQGRTDTQYF. Written as DNA, the CDR3 is TGTGCCAGTAGTCCGGGACAGGGGAGGACAGATACGCAGTATTTT.

The chain links TRBV12-3 or TRBV12-4 to TRBJ2-7; the D gene is possibly TRBD1 (5 bases). The CDR3 has 13 amino acids. Trimming took 5 bases from V and 4 from J, leaving 12 bases between them. In DNA form, the CDR3 reads TGTGCCAGCAGTAAACTCCAGGGATACGAGCAGTACTTC. Encoded protein: CASSKLQGYEQYF.

The V call is TRBV12-5, the J call TRBJ1-2, with TRBD1 as a possible D gene (5 bases). V was cut by 5 bases and J by 7 bases, with 17 bases left in between. There are 14 residues in the CDR3. Germline assignment: CDR1 LGHNT and CDR2 FRNRAP. The CDR3 loop reads CASGRDAGLTGYTF. CDR3 DNA: TGTGCTAGTGGTAGAGACGCGGGGCTGACTGGCTACACCTTC. The variable domain in full, with the rest retrieved from reference TRBV12-5 and TRBJ1-2, is DARVTQTPRHKVTEMGQEVTMRCQPILGHNTVFWYRQTMMQGLELLAYFRNRAPLDDSGMPKDRFSAEMPDATLATLKIQPSEPRDSAVYFCASGRDAGLTGYTFGSGTRLTVV.

V and J are TRBV9 and TRBJ2-5, with D maybe TRBD2 (6 bases). The V end was cut by 2 bases, the J end by 1 base, with 9 bases between. Germline V gene data show CDR1 as SGDLS and CDR2 as YYNGEE. CDR3 length: 14 residues. CDR3 loop: CASSVGGSQETQYF. CDR3 sequence (DNA): TGTGCCAGCAGCGTCGGGGGAAGCCAAGAGACCCAGTACTTC. The whole variable domain, filled in from reference TRBV9 and TRBJ2-5, reads DSGVTQTPKHLITATGQRVTLRCSPRSGDLSVYWYQQSLDQGLQFLIQYYNGEERAKGNILERFSAQQFPDLHSELNLSSLELGDSALYFCASSVGGSQETQYFGPGTRLLVL.

This chain joins TRBV2 and TRBJ2-5; 9 nucleotides line up with TRBD2. The CDR3 is 15 amino acids. Unmatched junction bases numbered 10, after V lost 7 bases and J lost 4 bases. Germline V lookup: CDR1 SNHLY, CDR2 FYNNEI. CDR3 DNA: TGTGCCAGCAATAGAGGCGGGGGGGCGGTAGAGACCCAGTACTTC. The encoded protein is CASNRGGGAVETQYF.

This chain links TRBV4-3 with TRBJ1-4; 9 bases line up with TRBD1. CDR1 and CDR2 (germline): LGHNA, YSLEER. V was clipped by 3 bases and J by 5 bases; unmatched bases: 4. The CDR3 extends over 15 amino acids. The CDR3 sequence: CASSQNRGRNEKLFF. CDR3 bases: TGCGCCAGCAGCCAGAACAGGGGGCGAAATGAAAAACTGTTTTTT.

The rearrangement links TRBV13 to TRBJ2-5; 10 bases are shared with TRBD2. The germline V gene has CDR1 PRHDT and CDR2 FYEKMQ (reference sequence). The junction had 10 bases not matched to a gene; V was cut back by 1 base and J by 2 bases. This CDR3 region has 18 residues. CDR3: CASSLVRERGGPQETQYF. The CDR3 DNA follows: TGTGCCAGCAGCTTAGTAAGGGAGCGGGGGGGGCCACAAGAGACCCAGTACTTC.

The rearrangement joins TRBV7-8 to TRBJ1-2, with D possibly being TRBD1 (6 bases). The V end was cut by 4 bases, the J end by 0 bases, with 9 bases between. The CDR3 sequence is 14 residues long. Germline assignment: CDR1 SGHVS and CDR2 FQNEAQ. CDR3 in DNA: TGTGCCAGCAGCTCCCGGGACACTAACTATGGCTACACCTTC. The encoded protein is CASSSRDTNYGYTF.

The V call is TRBV7-2, the J call TRBJ1-1, with 7 bases matching TRBD1. V shed 0 bases, J shed 10 bases, and the junction held 5 bases outside the gene matches. The CDR3 has 13 amino acids. From germline, CDR1 is SGHTA and CDR2 FQGNSA. CDR3 DNA sequence: TGTGCCAGCAGCTTAGCGTATCGACAGGGAGCTTTCTTT. It is translated as CASSLAYRQGAFF.

The chain has TRBV10-1 and TRBJ2-7; 7 bases line up with TRBD1. The CDR3 length is 14 residues. V dropped 4 bases and J dropped 12; count of bases not matched to a gene: 15. From germline, CDR1 is WNHNN and CDR2 SYGVQD (reference sequence). The CDR3 DNA reads as TGCGCCAGCAGTGCGCTTGGACAGGACGGGGAAAGGTACTTC. It is translated as CASSALGQDGERYF.

V usage is TRBV7-2 and J usage is TRBJ1-3, with D possibly matching TRBD1 (6 bases). CDR3 length: 17 amino acids. CDR1 and CDR2 (germline): SGHTA, FQGNSA. The ends were cut back, 1 base at V and 3 bases at J, with 16 bases in the middle. The CDR3 spells CASSLESSGGGGNTIYF. CDR3 bases: TGTGCCAGCAGCTTAGAATCATCGGGAGGGGGTGGAAACACCATATATTTT.

The rearrangement joins TRBV5-4 to TRBJ2-1, with a possible D match to TRBD2 (5 bases). Germline loops: CDR1 SGHNT, CDR2 YYREEE (reference sequence). The V gene lost 0 bases and the J gene lost 1 base, with 8 bases spanning the gap. The CDR3 spans 15 residues. The CDR3 sequence: CASSLVLASYNEQFF. CDR3 DNA: TGTGCCAGCAGCTTGGTTCTAGCTTCCTACAATGAGCAGTTCTTC.

The chain couples TRBV3-1 (or the pseudogene TRBV3-2) to TRBJ2-1; D may be TRBD2 (6 bases). The CDR3 loop spans 16 amino acids. The germline gives CDR1 LGHDT, CDR2 YNNKEL (reference sequence). Trimming took 1 base from V and 4 from J, leaving 14 bases between them. For the CDR3, the DNA is TGTGCCAGCAGCCAAGGGCGGGGAAGGGTTTACAATGAGCAGTTCTTC. Translation: CASSQGRGRVYNEQFF.

The chain links TRBV4-1 to TRBJ1-1; TRBD1 aligns across 11 bases. From germline, CDR1 is MGHRA and CDR2 YSYEKL. J lost 3 bases, V lost 0 bases, and 12 bases had no gene match. The CDR3 contains 19 residues. In nucleotides, the CDR3 is TGCGCCAGCAGCCAAGACGGGACAGGGGGGAGAGGAGTGGACACTGAAGCTTTCTTT. This sequence encodes CASSQDGTGGRGVDTEAFF.

This clone appeared a single time. V and J are TRBV7-8 and TRBJ2-3; 10 positions agree with TRBD2. Germline V gene lookup returns CDR1 SGHVS and CDR2 FQNEAQ. The length of the CDR3 is 15 residues. J was trimmed by 4 bases and V by 3 bases; bases with no gene match: 4. CDR3 region: CASSFSGGAPDTQYF. CDR3 bases: TGTGCCAGCAGCTTCAGCGGGGGGGCTCCAGATACGCAGTATTTT.

CDR3 in amino acids: CASSPRGGETQYF. The CDR3 DNA follows: TGTGCCAGCTCACCCCGGGGAGGAGAGACCCAGTACTTC. The J gene is TRBJ2-5, the V gene TRBV18; weak D call: TRBD2 (6 bases). CDR3 length equals 13 residues. Germline CDR1 and CDR2: KGHSH and LQKENI. Deletions cut 3 bases from V and 4 bases from J, with 9 bases between.

The gene calls are TRBV19 and TRBJ1-2; the match to TRBD1 covers 8 bases. Trimming at V came to 1 base and at J to 0 bases, leaving 16 bases not matched to a gene. Germline values: CDR1 LNHDA, CDR2 SQIVND (reference sequence). The CDR3 is 20 amino acids. The CDR3 reads CASSIVGTTTGDRANYGYTF. CDR3 DNA: TGTGCCAGTAGTATAGTCGGGACCACGACAGGGGATCGGGCTAACTATGGCTACACCTTC. Full variable domain (outside the CDR3, taken from reference TRBV19 and TRBJ1-2): DGGITQSPKYLFRKEGQNVTLSCEQNLNHDAMYWYRQDPGQGLRLIYYSQIVNDFQKGDIAEGYSVSREKKESFPLTVTSAQKNPTAFYLCASSIVGTTTGDRANYGYTFGSGTRLTVV.